The T cell receptor beta chain under discussion was sequenced for a study of CD8 T cells in Susac syndrome. Study-wide context: When their blood was taken, patients with Susac syndrome were therapy-naive, taking corticosteroids, or taking intravenous immunoglobulin alone.

An input of about 0.5 to 1 ug of RNA was subjected to reverse transcription using random hexamers. Amplification of TCR beta CDR3 spanned 54 Vbeta and 13 Jbeta via immunoSEQ multiplex PCR. TCRdb called the immunoSEQ multiplex PCR reads again in MiXCR, with one record for every CDR3 protein. The data contain some 160,000 distinct CDR3 sequences, approximately 94% of them singletons. Germline CDR1 DFQATT, CDR2 SNEGSKA (reference sequence). The CDR3 sequence is 14 residues long. V lost 3 bases and J lost 3, with 15 bases in between. From blood CD8+ and CD4+ T cells, TCR beta sequences were generated. TEMRA cells were FACS-enriched, unlike CD8+ and CD4+ T cells, which were negatively isolated.

The sequencing input was CD4+ T cells from PBMCs. The clonotype was recovered from a human donor with Susac syndrome. The genes are TRBV20-1 and TRBJ2-7; D gene uncertain. The CDR3 loop is CSASLLKAVYEQYF. In DNA, the CDR3 is TGCAGTGCTAGTCTTCTAAAAGCCGTCTACGAGCAGTACTTC.